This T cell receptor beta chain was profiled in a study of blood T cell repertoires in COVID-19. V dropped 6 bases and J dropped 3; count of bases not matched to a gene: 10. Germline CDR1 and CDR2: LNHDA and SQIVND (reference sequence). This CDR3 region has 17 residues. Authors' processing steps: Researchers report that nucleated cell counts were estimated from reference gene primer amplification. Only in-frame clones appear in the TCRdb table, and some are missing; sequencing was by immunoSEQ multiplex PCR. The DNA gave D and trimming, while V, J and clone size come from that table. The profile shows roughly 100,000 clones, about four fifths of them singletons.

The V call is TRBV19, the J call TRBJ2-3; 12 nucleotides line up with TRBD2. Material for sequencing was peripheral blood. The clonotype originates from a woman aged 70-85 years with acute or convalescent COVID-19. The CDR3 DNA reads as TGTGCCAGTAGGTCTAGCGGGAGGGCCGGAGGAACAGATACGCAGTATTTT. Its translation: CASRSSGRAGGTDTQYF.